This T cell receptor beta chain came from a study of cytomegalovirus exposure and HLA in healthy donors. Study summary: In an early release, HLA-typed donors contributed some 80 million unique TCR sequences.

The PCR ran on 60 Vbeta and 13 Jbeta primers. This table comes from immunoSEQ multiplex PCR, and its TCRdb copy is limited to in-frame clones, with some not included. This table holds about 170,000 clones, almost 85% found once. Sequences were obtained from PBMCs. The source is a boy aged 2 to 10 in good health and CMV-seronegative.

The CDR3 region is CASSQKASWGQQETQYF. The CDR3 region has the DNA TGCGCCAGCAGCCAGAAGGCGAGTTGGGGACAGCAAGAGACCCAGTACTTC. The chain uses TRBV4-1 and TRBJ2-5; 7 bases agree with TRBD1. CDR1 is MGHRA, CDR2 YSYEKL, per germline. The CDR3 length is 17 residues. Trimming took 3 bases from V and 2 from J; bases not matched to a gene: 12.